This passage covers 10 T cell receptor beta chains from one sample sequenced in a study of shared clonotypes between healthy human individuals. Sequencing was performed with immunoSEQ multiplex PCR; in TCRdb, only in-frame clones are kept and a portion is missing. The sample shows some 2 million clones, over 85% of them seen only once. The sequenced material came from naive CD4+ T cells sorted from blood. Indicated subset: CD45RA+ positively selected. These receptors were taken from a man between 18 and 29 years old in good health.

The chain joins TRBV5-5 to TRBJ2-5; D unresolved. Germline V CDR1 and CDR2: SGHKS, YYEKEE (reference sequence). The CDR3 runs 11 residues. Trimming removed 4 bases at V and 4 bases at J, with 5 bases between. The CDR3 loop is CASSPRETQYF. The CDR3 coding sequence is TGTGCCAGCAGCCCTAGAGAGACCCAGTACTTC.

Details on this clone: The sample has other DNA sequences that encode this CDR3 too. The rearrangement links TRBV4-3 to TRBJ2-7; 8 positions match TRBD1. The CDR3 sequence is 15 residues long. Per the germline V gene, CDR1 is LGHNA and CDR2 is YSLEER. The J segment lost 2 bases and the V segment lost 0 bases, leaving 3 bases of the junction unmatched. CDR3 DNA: TGCGCCAGCAGCCAAGAAGGGACAGGAGCCTACGAGCAGTACTTC. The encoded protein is CASSQEGTGAYEQYF.

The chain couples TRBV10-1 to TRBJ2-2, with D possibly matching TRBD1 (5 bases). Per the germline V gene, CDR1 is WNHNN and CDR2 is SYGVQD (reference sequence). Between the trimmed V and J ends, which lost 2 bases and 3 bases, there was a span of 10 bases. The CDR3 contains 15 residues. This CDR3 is CASSERRADTGELFF. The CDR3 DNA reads TGCGCCAGCAGTGAGCGCAGGGCGGACACCGGGGAGCTGTTTTTT.

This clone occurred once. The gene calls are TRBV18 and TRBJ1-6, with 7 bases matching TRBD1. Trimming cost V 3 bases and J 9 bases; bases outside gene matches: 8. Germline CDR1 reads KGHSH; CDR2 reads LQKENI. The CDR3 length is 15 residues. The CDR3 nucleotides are TGTGCCAGCTCACCGGGGCAGGGGGTCAGTTCACCCCTCCACTTT. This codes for CASSPGQGVSSPLHF.

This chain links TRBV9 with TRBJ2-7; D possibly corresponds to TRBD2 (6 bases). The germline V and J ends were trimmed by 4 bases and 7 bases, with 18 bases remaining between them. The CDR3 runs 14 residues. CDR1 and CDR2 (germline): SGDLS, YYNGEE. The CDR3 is CASSQAGTFGEQYF. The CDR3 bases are TGTGCCAGCAGCCAGGCAGGGACTTTCGGGGAGCAGTACTTC.

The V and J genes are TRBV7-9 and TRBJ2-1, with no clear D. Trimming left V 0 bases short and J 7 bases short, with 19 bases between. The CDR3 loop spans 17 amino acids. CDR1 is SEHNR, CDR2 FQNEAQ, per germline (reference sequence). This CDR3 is CASSLAKSIPASNEQFF. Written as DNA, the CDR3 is TGTGCCAGCAGCTTAGCGAAGTCGATACCCGCCTCGAATGAGCAGTTCTTC.

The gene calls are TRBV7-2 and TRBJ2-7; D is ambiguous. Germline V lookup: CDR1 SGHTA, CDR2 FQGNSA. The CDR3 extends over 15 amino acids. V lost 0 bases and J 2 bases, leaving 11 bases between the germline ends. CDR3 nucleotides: TGTGCCAGCAGCTTAGCGGTCGTGGGAACCTACGAGCAGTACTTC. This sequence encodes CASSLAVVGTYEQYF.

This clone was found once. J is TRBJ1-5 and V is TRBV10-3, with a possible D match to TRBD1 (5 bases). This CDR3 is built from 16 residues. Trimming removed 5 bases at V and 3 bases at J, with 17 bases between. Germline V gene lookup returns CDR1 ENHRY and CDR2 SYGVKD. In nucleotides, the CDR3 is TGTGCCATCAGTAGATCCAGGGCCGAGAACAATCAGCCCCAGCATTTT. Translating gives CAISRSRAENNQPQHF.

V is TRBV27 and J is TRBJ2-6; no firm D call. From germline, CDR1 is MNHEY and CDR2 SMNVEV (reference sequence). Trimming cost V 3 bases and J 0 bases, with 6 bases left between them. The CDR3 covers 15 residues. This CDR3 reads CASSFRLSGANVLTF. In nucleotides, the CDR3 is TGTGCCAGCAGTTTCCGGCTCTCTGGGGCCAACGTCCTGACTTTC.

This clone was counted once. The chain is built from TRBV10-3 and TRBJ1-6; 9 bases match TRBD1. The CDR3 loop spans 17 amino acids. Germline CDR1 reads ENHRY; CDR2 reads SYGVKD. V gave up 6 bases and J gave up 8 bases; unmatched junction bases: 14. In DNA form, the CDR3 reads TGTGCCATCAGGCCTGGGGTACAGGGGGCTAGGTATTCACCCCTCCACTTT. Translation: CAIRPGVQGARYSPLHF.